These T cell receptor beta chains were read from a single sample in a study of CD4+ T cells in melanoma. The assay was immunoSEQ multiplex PCR, and TCRdb's table has in-frame clones only and misses some. The sample gives over 100,000 clones, around 92% of which show up once; less than 4% is in the top ten. Sequencing was done on a sample of peripheral blood. The receptors stem from a human donor with melanoma. The conserved cysteine and the conserved F or W are not part of the CDR3 here.

v_gene: TRBV6-6
j_gene: TRBJ2-2
len: 12
CDR3aa: ASGGTGGTGELF

v_gene: TRBV7-9
j_gene: TRBJ2-6
len: 16
CDR3aa: ASSLARAGNPGANVLT

v_gene: TRBV18
j_gene: TRBJ2-7
len: 14
CDR3aa: ASSPPKGLAVYEQY

v_gene: TRBV5-4
j_gene: TRBJ2-7
len: 11
CDR3aa: ASRSGPVAEQY

v_gene: TRBV7-2
j_gene: TRBJ2-5
len: 16
CDR3aa: ASSLRGSGSPGGETQY

v_gene: TRBV4-3
j_gene: TRBJ2-7
len: 13
CDR3aa: ASSQQEGGVYEQY

v_gene: TRBV9
j_gene: TRBJ2-3
len: 13
CDR3aa: ASSVAGAHTDTQY

v_gene: TRBV5-1
j_gene: TRBJ1-5
len: 11
CDR3aa: ASSLDSNQPQH

v_gene: TRBV6-1
j_gene: TRBJ2-7
len: 12
CDR3aa: ASSSGRRGGEQY

v_gene: TRBV19
j_gene: TRBJ2-7
len: 12
CDR3aa: ASASSGDTYEQY

v_gene: TRBV7-2
j_gene: TRBJ1-2
len: 12
CDR3aa: ASSMRTAYYGYT

v_gene: TRBV11-1
j_gene: TRBJ2-3
len: 12
CDR3aa: ASSLVLGADTQY

v_gene: TRBV6-1
j_gene: TRBJ2-7
len: 13
CDR3aa: ATKMGGGSVYEQY

v_gene: TRBV7-8
j_gene: TRBJ2-7
len: 12
CDR3aa: ASSFRTGGWEQY

v_gene: TRBV4-2
j_gene: TRBJ1-6
len: 12
CDR3aa: ASRSDGLNSPLH

v_gene: TRBV7-9
j_gene: TRBJ2-5
len: 15
CDR3aa: ASRKGAGTQGKETQY

v_gene: TRBV4-1
j_gene: TRBJ2-1
len: 18
CDR3aa: ASSQERRTSGGKGHNEQF

v_gene: TRBV28
j_gene: TRBJ2-7
len: 14
CDR3aa: ASRVGRDSRGYEQY

v_gene: TRBV27
j_gene: TRBJ2-5
len: 15
CDR3aa: ASSPTSGRAWRETQY

v_gene: TRBV6-5
j_gene: TRBJ2-1
len: 9
CDR3aa: ASSGGNEQF

v_gene: TRBV12-1
j_gene: TRBJ2-5
len: 13
CDR3aa: ASSLGQPEQETQY

v_gene: TRBV9
j_gene: TRBJ2-7
len: 11
CDR3aa: ASSRTGLDEQY